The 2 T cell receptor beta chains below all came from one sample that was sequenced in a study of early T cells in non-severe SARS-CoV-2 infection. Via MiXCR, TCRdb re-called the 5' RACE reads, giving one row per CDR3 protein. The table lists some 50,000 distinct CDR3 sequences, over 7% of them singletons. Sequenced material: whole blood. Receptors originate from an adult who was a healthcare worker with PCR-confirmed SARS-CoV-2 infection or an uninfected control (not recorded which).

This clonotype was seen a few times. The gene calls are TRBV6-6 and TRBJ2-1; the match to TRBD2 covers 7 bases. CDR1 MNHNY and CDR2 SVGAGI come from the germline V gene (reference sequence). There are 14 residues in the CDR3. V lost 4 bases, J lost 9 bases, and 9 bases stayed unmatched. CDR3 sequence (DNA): TGTGCCAGCAGTTCGGCTAGCGGATTTCTTGAGCAGTTCTTC. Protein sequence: CASSSASGFLEQFF.

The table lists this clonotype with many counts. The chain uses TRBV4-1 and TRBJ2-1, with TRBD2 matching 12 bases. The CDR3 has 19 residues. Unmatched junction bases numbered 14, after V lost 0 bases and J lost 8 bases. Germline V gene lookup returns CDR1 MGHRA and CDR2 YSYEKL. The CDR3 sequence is CASSQDSMASGGVVDEQFF. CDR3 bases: TGCGCCAGCAGCCAAGATTCGATGGCTAGCGGGGGGGTAGTCGATGAGCAGTTCTTC.